In its sample, the clone carrying this T cell receptor beta chain is medium-sized (0.01 to 0.1%). What it binds is unknown. This entry belongs to a study of type 1 regulatory T cells. About the research overall: This in vitro CD4 product, T-allo10, is enriched for Tr1 cells and alloantigen-specific.

One entry per CDR3 protein results from TCRdb running MiXCR on the reads. The sample holds 24,000 or so distinct CDR3 sequences, roughly 45% seen once. The receptor was isolated from a human donor in good health. Sequenced: cultured T cells, either the whole culture or a sorted T cell fraction (not recorded which).

CDR3 residues: CASSLMQGAQQYF. DNA for the CDR3: TGTGCCAGCAGTTTGATGCAGGGGGCTCAGCAGTACTTC. The chain recombines TRBV12-3 or TRBV12-4 with TRBJ2-7, with 8 bases lining up with TRBD1. V gave up 3 bases and J gave up 8 bases; unmatched junction bases: 6. This CDR3 is 13 amino acids long.